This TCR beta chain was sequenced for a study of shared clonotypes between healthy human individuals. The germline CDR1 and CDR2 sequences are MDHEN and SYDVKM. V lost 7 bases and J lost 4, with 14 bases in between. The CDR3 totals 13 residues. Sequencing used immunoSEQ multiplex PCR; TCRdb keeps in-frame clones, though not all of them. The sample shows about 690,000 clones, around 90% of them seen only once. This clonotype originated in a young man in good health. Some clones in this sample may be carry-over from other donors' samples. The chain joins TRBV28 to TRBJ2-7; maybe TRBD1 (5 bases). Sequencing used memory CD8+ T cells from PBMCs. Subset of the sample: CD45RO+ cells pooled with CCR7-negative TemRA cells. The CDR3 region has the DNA TGTGCCAGCACCTCGGATGGGGCTTACGAGCAGTACTTC. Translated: CASTSDGAYEQYF.